These 26 T cell receptor beta chains originate from one sample sequenced in a study of shared clonotypes between healthy human individuals. Profiling relied on immunoSEQ multiplex PCR, and the TCRdb table lists in-frame clones only, not all of them. The repertoire holds 2,500,000 or so clones, over 85% seen once, with more than 0.35% in the top ten. Sequencing input: naive CD4+ T cells from PBMCs. Subset denoted: CD45RA+ positively selected. These receptors originate from a man aged 18 to 30 in good health. Some clones in this sample may be carry-over from other donors' samples.

The chain has TRBV29-1 and TRBJ2-7; 7 nucleotides agree with TRBD1. This CDR3 is 12 amino acids long. J lost 6 bases, V lost 4 bases, and 6 bases had no gene match. In germline, CDR1 is SQVTM, CDR2 ANQGSEA. The CDR3 reads CSVVPDRSEQYF. CDR3 coding DNA: TGCAGCGTTGTTCCGGACAGGAGCGAGCAGTACTTC.

The chain is built from TRBV18 and TRBJ2-5; D possibly corresponds to TRBD1 (6 bases). Germline CDR1 reads KGHSH; CDR2 reads LQKENI. V lost 2 bases to trimming and J lost 2 bases, with 9 bases between them. This CDR3 region has 14 residues. The CDR3 DNA follows: TGTGCCAGCTCACCAGACAGGCGTCAAGAGACCCAGTACTTC. Translating it yields CASSPDRRQETQYF.

V usage is TRBV6-1 and J usage is TRBJ2-2, with TRBD2 matching over 13 bases. The CDR3 spans 13 residues. The germline V gene encodes CDR1 MNHNS and CDR2 SASEGT. Unmatched junction bases numbered 2, after V lost 8 bases and J lost 8 bases. The CDR3 loop reads CASRTSGSGELFF. The CDR3 coding sequence is TGTGCCAGCCGGACTAGCGGGAGTGGGGAGCTGTTTTTT.

The chain has TRBV5-5 and TRBJ2-5; 15 bases line up with TRBD2. CDR1 and CDR2 (germline): SGHKS, YYEKEE (reference sequence). After removal of 4 bases from V and 3 bases from J, the junction contained 1 base not matched to a gene. The CDR3 is 15 amino acids. CDR3 DNA sequence: TGTGCCAGCAGCGGACTAGCGGGAGGGAAAGAGACCCAGTACTTC. It is translated as CASSGLAGGKETQYF.

V usage is TRBV9 and J usage is TRBJ1-5, with a possible D match to TRBD1 (6 bases). Per the germline V gene, CDR1 is SGDLS and CDR2 is YYNGEE. Trimming took off 0 bases at V and 5 bases at J, with 6 bases between the two ends. This CDR3 contains 13 residues. The DNA of the CDR3 is TGTGCCAGCAGCGTAGGACAGGATCAGCCCCAGCATTTT. It codes for CASSVGQDQPQHF.

The rearrangement joins TRBV27 to TRBJ2-1; 11 bases match TRBD1. CDR3 size: 16 residues. V dropped 8 bases and J dropped 6; count of bases not matched to a gene: 12. Germline loops: CDR1 MNHEY, CDR2 SMNVEV (reference sequence). The CDR3 sequence is CASRTEGQGAGNEQFF. The CDR3 DNA reads as TGTGCCAGCCGAACTGAAGGACAGGGGGCCGGCAATGAGCAGTTCTTC.

V gene TRBV9 combines with J gene TRBJ1-5; D perhaps matches TRBD1 (5 bases). V was trimmed by 3 bases and J by 9 bases, leaving 13 bases between them. This CDR3 has 13 residues. Germline CDR1 and CDR2: SGDLS and YYNGEE. The CDR3 spells CASSGYTQGPQHF. The CDR3 coding sequence is TGTGCCAGCAGCGGCTACACCCAGGGGCCCCAGCATTTT.

The chain links TRBV28 to TRBJ2-5, with TRBD1 matching 9 bases. The ends lost 5 bases at V and 6 bases at J; junction bases unmatched: 7. Germline V gives CDR1 MDHEN, CDR2 SYDVKM. This CDR3 has 14 residues. In nucleotides, the CDR3 is TGTGCCAGCAGTACCACAGGGGGCGGAAAGACCCAGTACTTC. Translating it yields CASSTTGGGKTQYF.

In DNA, the CDR3 is TGTGCCAGCAGGGTCTGGGGACCTTCACCCTACAATGAGCAGTTCTTC. Protein product: CASRVWGPSPYNEQFF. The V and J genes are TRBV7-2 and TRBJ2-1, with D tentatively TRBD1 or TRBD2 (5 bases each). The CDR3 runs to 16 residues. CDR1 SGHTA and CDR2 FQGNSA come from the germline V gene. V shed 6 bases and J shed 2 bases, with 17 bases lying between them.

Turning to this clone: Other nucleotide sequences in the sample specify the same CDR3. This sequence joins TRBV5-1 and TRBJ2-3; 10 bases map to TRBD2. The CDR3 extends over 15 amino acids. Germline lookup yields CDR1 SGHRS and CDR2 YFSETQ. V shed 0 bases and J 5 bases; nucleotides not matched to a gene: 3. CDR3 coding DNA: TGCGCCAGCAGCTTGGGCTCTAGCGGGAGAGATACGCAGTATTTT. This gives the protein CASSLGSSGRDTQYF.

V usage is TRBV25-1 and J usage is TRBJ2-1; TRBD1 agrees at 7 bases. Germline V gene lookup returns CDR1 MGHDK and CDR2 SYGVNS. This CDR3 region has 17 residues. J was trimmed by 4 bases and V by 1 base; bases with no gene match: 10. CDR3 sequence: CASSEWRRQGSYNEQFF. CDR3 bases: TGTGCCAGCAGTGAATGGAGACGACAGGGCTCATACAATGAGCAGTTCTTC. Combining the CDR3 with reference TRBV25-1 and TRBJ2-1 gives the whole variable domain EADIYQTPRYLVIGTGKKITLECSQTMGHDKMYWYQQDPGMELHLIHYSYGVNSTEKGDLSSESTVSRIRTEHFPLTLESARPSHTSQYLCASSEWRRQGSYNEQFFGPGTRLTVL.

This clone was counted once. The rearrangement joins TRBV4-2 to TRBJ2-5; possibly TRBD2 for D (6 bases). The CDR3 spans 14 residues. The V gene lost 3 bases and the J gene lost 4 bases, with 12 bases spanning the gap. The germline CDR1 and CDR2 sequences are LGHNA and YNFKEQ. CDR3 loop: CASSHGGRGETQYF. In DNA, the CDR3 is TGTGCCAGCAGCCATGGAGGGAGAGGAGAGACCCAGTACTTC.

The chain links TRBV27 to TRBJ2-5; 7 positions match TRBD1. V shed 5 bases, J shed 0 bases, and the junction held 6 bases outside the gene matches. CDR3 size: 15 residues. The V gene's germline CDR1 is MNHEY and CDR2 SMNVEV (reference sequence). This CDR3 is CASSPPGQNQETQYF. The CDR3 region has the DNA TGTGCCAGCAGTCCTCCGGGACAGAACCAAGAGACCCAGTACTTC.

The V and J genes are TRBV12-5 and TRBJ2-2; 9 nucleotides match TRBD1. The length of the CDR3 is 16 residues. Trimming cost V 2 bases and J 5 bases; bases outside gene matches: 6. CDR1 and CDR2 (germline): LGHNT, FRNRAP. CDR3 coding DNA: TGTGCTAGTGGTTTGCTCAACAGGGGGCAGACCGGGGAGCTGTTTTTT. Protein sequence: CASGLLNRGQTGELFF.

The V gene is TRBV7-6, the J gene TRBJ2-1, with D unclear. The CDR3 has 13 residues. V was cut by 6 bases and J by 6 bases, with 12 bases left in between. Per the germline V gene, CDR1 is SGHVS and CDR2 is FNYEAQ. The CDR3 loop reads CASRAGSGNEQFF. The CDR3 DNA reads TGTGCCAGCAGGGCCGGTTCTGGCAATGAGCAGTTCTTC.

The V gene is TRBV9, the J gene TRBJ2-2; 15 bases match TRBD2. The CDR3 totals 16 residues. CDR1 SGDLS and CDR2 YYNGEE come from the germline V gene. Germline trimming cut 3 bases from V and 7 bases from J; bases unmatched to any gene: 4. CDR3 sequence: CASSAGTSGRSGELFF. CDR3 coding DNA: TGTGCCAGCAGCGCGGGGACTAGCGGGAGGAGCGGGGAGCTGTTTTTT.

With regard to this clone: Other DNA sequences in the same sample also yield this CDR3. The V and J genes are TRBV28 and TRBJ2-1; 7 bases align to TRBD2. J lost 0 bases, V lost 3 bases, and 2 bases had no gene match. The CDR3 has 15 amino acids. Germline V lookup: CDR1 MDHEN, CDR2 SYDVKM. CDR3: CASSLGGSSYNEQFF. The CDR3 region has the DNA TGTGCCAGCAGTTTGGGAGGGAGCTCCTACAATGAGCAGTTCTTC.

This chain connects TRBV9 to TRBJ1-4; tentatively, D is TRBD1 (6 bases). V was shortened by 3 bases and J by 8 bases, with 23 bases between the two germline ends. This CDR3 has 17 residues. Looked up from germline, CDR1 is SGDLS and CDR2 is YYNGEE. The DNA of the CDR3 is TGTGCCAGCAGCGCGCTATCCGGGACACGGGGGAGCGAAAAACTGTTTTTT. It specifies CASSALSGTRGSEKLFF.

This chain connects TRBV19 to TRBJ2-5; 10 bases are shared with TRBD1. The germline V gene has CDR1 LNHDA and CDR2 SQIVND (reference sequence). The J segment lost 3 bases and the V segment lost 0 bases, leaving 4 bases of the junction unmatched. The CDR3 spans 16 residues. Written as DNA, the CDR3 is TGTGCCAGTAGTATAGAGGGACAGGGGCGAAAAGAGACCCAGTACTTC. This gives the protein CASSIEGQGRKETQYF.

The rearrangement joins TRBV15 to TRBJ2-1, with 10 bases matching TRBD2. This CDR3 is 18 amino acids long. Germline V lookup: CDR1 LNHNV, CDR2 YYDKDF (reference sequence). J lost 3 bases, V lost 0 bases, and 8 bases had no gene match. The CDR3 spells CATSRDPGTSASYNEQFF. In DNA, the CDR3 is TGTGCCACCAGCAGAGATCCGGGGACTAGCGCCAGCTACAATGAGCAGTTCTTC. Full variable domain (rest looked up from reference TRBV15 and TRBJ2-1): DAMVIQNPRYQVTQFGKPVTLSCSQTLNHNVMYWYQQKSSQAPKLLFHYYDKDFNNEADTPDNFQSRRPNTSFCFLDIRSPGLGDTAMYLCATSRDPGTSASYNEQFFGPGTRLTVL.

The rearrangement links TRBV7-3 to TRBJ2-1, with D tentatively TRBD1 or TRBD2 (6 bases each). This CDR3 contains 15 residues. The V gene's germline CDR1 is SGHTA and CDR2 FQGTGA. V gave up 2 bases and J gave up 4 bases, with 12 bases separating them. The CDR3 loop is CASSLEGGFYNEQFF. The CDR3 nucleotides read TGTGCCAGCAGCTTAGAGGGGGGATTTTACAATGAGCAGTTCTTC.

This sequence joins TRBV5-8 and TRBJ2-7; 7 positions agree with TRBD1. V lost 2 bases, J lost 1 base, and 6 bases stayed unmatched. CDR3 length equals 15 residues. The V gene's germline CDR1 is SGHTS and CDR2 YDEGEE. CDR3: CASSFLLTGSYEQYF. In DNA, the CDR3 is TGTGCCAGCAGCTTTCTACTGACAGGGTCCTACGAGCAGTACTTC.

The genes are TRBV7-2 and TRBJ1-4, with D possibly TRBD1 on 6 matching bases. This CDR3 contains 16 residues. Germline V gene lookup returns CDR1 SGHTA and CDR2 FQGNSA. Trimming stripped 2 bases from V and 3 bases from J, with 13 bases between. This CDR3 is CASSLNPGQANEKLFF. The CDR3 coding sequence is TGTGCCAGCAGCTTAAATCCGGGACAAGCTAATGAAAAACTGTTTTTT. The whole variable domain, remainder taken from reference TRBV7-2 and TRBJ1-4, is GAGVSQSPSNKVTEKGKDVELRCDPISGHTALYWYRQSLGQGLEFLIYFQGNSAPDKSGLPSDRFSAERTGGSVSTLTIQRTQQEDSAVYLCASSLNPGQANEKLFFGSGTQLSVL.

The V and J genes are TRBV28 and TRBJ2-7, with D tentatively TRBD1 (8 bases). CDR1 and CDR2 (germline): MDHEN, SYDVKM. There are 19 residues in the CDR3. V gave up 3 bases and J gave up 4 bases, with 28 bases separating them. The CDR3: CASSLGGDRLGWVGYEQYF. DNA for the CDR3: TGTGCCAGCAGTTTGGGGGGGGACAGGTTGGGTTGGGTTGGATACGAGCAGTACTTC. Filled out from reference TRBV28 and TRBJ2-7, the complete variable domain reads DVKVTQSSRYLVKRTGEKVFLECVQDMDHENMFWYRQDPGLGLRLIYFSYDVKMKEKGDIPEGYSVSREKKERFSLILESASTNQTSMYLCASSLGGDRLGWVGYEQYFGPGTRLTVT.

V gene TRBV29-1 combines with J gene TRBJ2-1; 10 nucleotides match TRBD1. This CDR3 is 16 amino acids long. V was clipped by 2 bases and J by 3 bases; unmatched bases: 7. Looked up from germline, CDR1 is SQVTM and CDR2 is ANQGSEA. The CDR3 bases are TGCAGCGTTGAAATTGGGACAGGGGCGTTCTACAATGAGCAGTTCTTC. As protein: CSVEIGTGAFYNEQFF.

This chain connects TRBV7-3 to TRBJ2-2; the D is unclear. Germline assignment: CDR1 SGHTA and CDR2 FQGTGA. The CDR3 consists of 13 residues. Trimming took 5 bases from V and 0 from J, leaving 4 bases between them. This chain's CDR3 is CASSRSNTGELFF. As DNA, the CDR3 is TGTGCCAGCAGCCGATCGAACACCGGGGAGCTGTTTTTT.